One sample yielded the 9 T cell receptor beta chains listed below, sequenced in a study of blood T cell repertoires in COVID-19. Assay used: immunoSEQ multiplex PCR; TCRdb lists only in-frame clones, some missing. Among about 300,000 clones listed, 85% to 90% were seen once. Sequenced: PBMCs or T cells enriched from blood (not recorded which). These receptors were taken from a young woman who had recovered from COVID-19.

The chain combines TRBV27 with TRBJ1-4; TRBD1 aligns across 8 bases. In germline, CDR1 is MNHEY, CDR2 SMNVEV (reference sequence). V was pared by 7 bases and J by 0 bases, with 4 bases of the junction left unmatched. The CDR3 runs 15 residues. The CDR3 nucleotides are TGTGCCAGCACAGGGGGCCCACCAACTAATGAAAAACTGTTTTTT. Translation: CASTGGPPTNEKLFF.

This chain joins TRBV6-5 and TRBJ1-6; 10 bases agree with TRBD1. There are 16 residues in the CDR3. CDR1 and CDR2 from the germline V gene are MNHEY and SVGAGI. The junction had 6 bases not matched to a gene; V was cut back by 0 bases and J by 10 bases. The CDR3 DNA follows: TGTGCCAGCAGTTACTCCATTGGGGGACAGGGGTCACCCCTCCACTTT. It translates to CASSYSIGGQGSPLHF.

Only one count was recorded for this clone. The V call is TRBV7-9, the J call TRBJ2-5; perhaps TRBD2 as D (6 bases). Looked up from germline, CDR1 is SEHNR and CDR2 is FQNEAQ (reference sequence). Between the trimmed V and J ends, which lost 5 bases and 10 bases, there was a span of 14 bases. The CDR3 sequence is 12 residues long. The CDR3 is CASSRDFGDQYF. Written as DNA, the CDR3 is TGTGCCAGCAGCCGGGACTTCGGGGACCAGTACTTC.

Here the CDR3 DNA reads TGCGCCAGCAGCCAAGATGTGCGACAGGGCCATGGCTACACCTTC. Its protein is CASSQDVRQGHGYTF. The chain recombines TRBV4-1 with TRBJ1-2, with 7 bases identical to TRBD1. The V and J ends lost 0 bases and 6 bases, in that order; junction bases with no gene match: 7. Germline values: CDR1 MGHRA, CDR2 YSYEKL. The CDR3 sequence is 15 residues long.

Note on this clone: At the DNA level, this CDR3 is encoded by other sequences in the same sample as well. The rearrangement links TRBV7-9 to TRBJ1-2, with D uncertain. CDR3 length equals 13 residues. The germline V gene has CDR1 SEHNR and CDR2 FQNEAQ (reference sequence). Trimming removed 3 bases at V and 2 bases at J, with 7 bases between. CDR3 DNA sequence: TGTGCCAGCAGCTTGGGCCAAAACTATGGCTACACCTTC. Its translation: CASSLGQNYGYTF.

The gene calls are TRBV2 and TRBJ1-6; D is ambiguous. The length of the CDR3 is 14 residues. From germline, CDR1 is SNHLY and CDR2 FYNNEI. The V end lost 4 bases, the J end lost 7 bases, and 11 bases lay between the germline ends. In nucleotides, the CDR3 is TGTGCCAGCAGTGTCGTAGCTGTAAATTCACCCCTCCACTTT. It translates to CASSVVAVNSPLHF.

The genes are TRBV3-1 (or the pseudogene TRBV3-2) and TRBJ2-3, with D possibly being TRBD2 (7 bases). This CDR3 has 17 amino acids. V was pared by 1 base and J by 4 bases, with 18 bases between. CDR1 is LGHDT and CDR2 is YNNKEL in the germline V gene (reference sequence). CDR3 region: CASSQGVRGGSADTQYF. CDR3 bases: TGTGCCAGCAGCCAAGGAGTGAGGGGGGGGAGCGCAGATACGCAGTATTTT.

The chain carries TRBV24-1 and TRBJ2-5; D possibly corresponds to TRBD2 (6 bases). Germline CDR1 is KGHDR and CDR2 is SFDVKD. Trimming cost V 5 bases and J 5 bases, with 17 bases left between them. This CDR3 comprises 15 residues. The CDR3 sequence: CATSAAGSRGETQYF. The CDR3 bases are TGTGCCACCAGTGCCGCCGGGAGCCGGGGGGAGACCCAGTACTTC.

The chain carries TRBV4-1 and TRBJ2-1; D is uncertain. Germline lookup yields CDR1 MGHRA and CDR2 YSYEKL. This CDR3 comprises 15 residues. The V gene lost 3 bases and the J gene lost 4 bases, with 13 bases spanning the gap. CDR3 in amino acids: CASSQFSPLYNEQFF. CDR3 sequence (DNA): TGCGCCAGCAGCCAGTTCTCTCCCTTATACAATGAGCAGTTCTTC.